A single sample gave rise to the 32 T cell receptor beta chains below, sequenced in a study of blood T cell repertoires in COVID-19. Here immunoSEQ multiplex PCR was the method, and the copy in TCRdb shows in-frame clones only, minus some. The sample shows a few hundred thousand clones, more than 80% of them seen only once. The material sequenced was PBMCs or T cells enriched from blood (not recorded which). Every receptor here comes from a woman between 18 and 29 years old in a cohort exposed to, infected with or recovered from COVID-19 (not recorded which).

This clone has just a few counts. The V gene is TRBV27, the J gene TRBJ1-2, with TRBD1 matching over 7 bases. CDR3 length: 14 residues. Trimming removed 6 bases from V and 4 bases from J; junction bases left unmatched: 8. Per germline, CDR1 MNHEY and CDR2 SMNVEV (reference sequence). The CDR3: CASRPSGGTYGYTF. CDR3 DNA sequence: TGTGCCAGCAGACCCTCAGGGGGAACCTATGGCTACACCTTC.

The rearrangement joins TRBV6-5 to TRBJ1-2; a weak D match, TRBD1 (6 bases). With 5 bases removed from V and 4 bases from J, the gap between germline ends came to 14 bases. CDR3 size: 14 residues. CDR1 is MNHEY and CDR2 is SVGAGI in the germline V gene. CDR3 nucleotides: TGTGCCAGCAGTCCTGACAGGTACTTCTATGGCTACACCTTC. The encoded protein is CASSPDRYFYGYTF.

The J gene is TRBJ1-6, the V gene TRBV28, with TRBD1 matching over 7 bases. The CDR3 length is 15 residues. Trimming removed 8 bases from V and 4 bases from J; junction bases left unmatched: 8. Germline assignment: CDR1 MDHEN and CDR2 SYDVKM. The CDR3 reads CASGGPGQYNSPLHF. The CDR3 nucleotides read TGTGCCAGCGGTGGACCGGGACAGTATAATTCACCCCTCCACTTT.

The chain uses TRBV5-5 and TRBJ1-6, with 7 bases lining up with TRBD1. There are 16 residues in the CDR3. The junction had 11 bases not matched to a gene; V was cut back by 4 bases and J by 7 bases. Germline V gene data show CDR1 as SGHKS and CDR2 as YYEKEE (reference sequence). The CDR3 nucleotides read TGTGCCAGCAGCCCGTCGACAGGGCCTCTAAATTCACCCCTCCACTTT. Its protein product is CASSPSTGPLNSPLHF.

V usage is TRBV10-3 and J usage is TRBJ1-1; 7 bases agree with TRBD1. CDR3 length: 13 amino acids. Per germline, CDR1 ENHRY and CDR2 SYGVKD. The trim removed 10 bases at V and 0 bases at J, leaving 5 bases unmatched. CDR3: CATSRGLNTEAFF. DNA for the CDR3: TGTGCCACTTCCAGGGGGTTGAACACTGAAGCTTTCTTT.

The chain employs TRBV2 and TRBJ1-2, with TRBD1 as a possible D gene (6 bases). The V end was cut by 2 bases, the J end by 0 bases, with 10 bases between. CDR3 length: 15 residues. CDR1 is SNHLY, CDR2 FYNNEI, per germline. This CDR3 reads CASSESGGPNYGYTF. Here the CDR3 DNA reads TGTGCCAGCAGTGAATCCGGGGGGCCTAACTATGGCTACACCTTC.

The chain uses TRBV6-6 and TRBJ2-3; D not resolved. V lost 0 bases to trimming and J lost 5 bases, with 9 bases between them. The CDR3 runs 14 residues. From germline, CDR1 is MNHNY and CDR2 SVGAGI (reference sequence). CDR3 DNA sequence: TGTGCCAGCAGTTACTCTCCGGTCGAAGATACGCAGTATTTT. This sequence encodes CASSYSPVEDTQYF.

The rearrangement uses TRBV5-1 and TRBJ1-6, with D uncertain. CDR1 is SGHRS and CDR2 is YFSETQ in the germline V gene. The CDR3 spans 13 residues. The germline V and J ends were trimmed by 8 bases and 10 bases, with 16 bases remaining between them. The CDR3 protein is CARPRRQVSPLHF. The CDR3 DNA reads TGCGCCAGACCGCGACGCCAGGTGTCACCCCTCCACTTT.

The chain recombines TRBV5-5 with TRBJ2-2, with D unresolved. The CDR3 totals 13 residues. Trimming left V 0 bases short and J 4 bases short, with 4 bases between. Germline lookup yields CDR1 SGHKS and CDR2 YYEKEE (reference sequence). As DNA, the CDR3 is TGTGCCAGCAGCTTGGCCGGCACCGGGGAGCTGTTTTTT. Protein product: CASSLAGTGELFF.

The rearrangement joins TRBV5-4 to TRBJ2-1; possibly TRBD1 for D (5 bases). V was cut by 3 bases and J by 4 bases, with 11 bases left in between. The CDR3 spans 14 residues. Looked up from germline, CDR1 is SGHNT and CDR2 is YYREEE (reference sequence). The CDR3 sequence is CASSSQWTYNEQFF. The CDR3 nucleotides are TGTGCCAGCAGCTCCCAGTGGACATACAATGAGCAGTTCTTC.

The chain's CDR3 is CASSGPDRGTDTQYF. The CDR3 DNA reads TGCGCCAGCAGTGGCCCCGACAGAGGCACAGATACGCAGTATTTT. The chain combines TRBV10-1 with TRBJ2-3; D perhaps matches TRBD1 (5 bases). Trimming cost V 4 bases and J 1 base, with 12 bases left between them. Germline CDR1 WNHNN, CDR2 SYGVQD (reference sequence). CDR3 length: 15 amino acids.

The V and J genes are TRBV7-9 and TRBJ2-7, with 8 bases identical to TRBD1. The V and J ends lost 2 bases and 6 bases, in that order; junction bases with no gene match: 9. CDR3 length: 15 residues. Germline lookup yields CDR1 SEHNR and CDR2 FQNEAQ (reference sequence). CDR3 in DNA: TGTGCCAGCAGCTTATCCCAGGGGGCGATGGGCGAGCAGTACTTC. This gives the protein CASSLSQGAMGEQYF.

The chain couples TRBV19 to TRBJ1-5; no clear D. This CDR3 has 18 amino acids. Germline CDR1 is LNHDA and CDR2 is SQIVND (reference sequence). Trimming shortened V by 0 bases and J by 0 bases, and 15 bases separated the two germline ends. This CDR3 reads CASSIDGGSWVSNQPQHF. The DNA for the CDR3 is TGTGCCAGTAGTATAGACGGAGGCAGTTGGGTTAGCAATCAGCCCCAGCATTTT.

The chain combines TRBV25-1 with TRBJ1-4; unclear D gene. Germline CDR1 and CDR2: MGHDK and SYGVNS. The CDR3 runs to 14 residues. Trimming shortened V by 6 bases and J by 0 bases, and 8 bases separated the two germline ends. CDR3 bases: TGTGCCAGCAGGGAAGACTCAACTAATGAAAAACTGTTTTTT. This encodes CASREDSTNEKLFF.

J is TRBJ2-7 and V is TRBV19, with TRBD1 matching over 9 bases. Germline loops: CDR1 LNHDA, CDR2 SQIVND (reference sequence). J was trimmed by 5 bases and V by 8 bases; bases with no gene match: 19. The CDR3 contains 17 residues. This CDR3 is CASSEGTTGTGFNEQYF. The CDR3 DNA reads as TGTGCCAGTTCCGAGGGCACTACCGGGACAGGGTTTAACGAGCAGTACTTC.

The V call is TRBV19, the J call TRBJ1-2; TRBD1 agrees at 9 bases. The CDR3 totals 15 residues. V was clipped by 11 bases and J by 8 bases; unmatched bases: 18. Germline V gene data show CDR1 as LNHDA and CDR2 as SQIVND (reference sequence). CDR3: CAGSPSTGGIYGYTF. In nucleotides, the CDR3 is TGTGCCGGATCCCCCTCGACAGGGGGAATCTACGGCTACACCTTC.

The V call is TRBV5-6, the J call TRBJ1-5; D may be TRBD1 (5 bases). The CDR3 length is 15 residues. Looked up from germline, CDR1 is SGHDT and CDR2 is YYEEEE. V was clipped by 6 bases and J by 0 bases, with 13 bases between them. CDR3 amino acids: CASTLGGDSNQPQHF. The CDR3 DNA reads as TGTGCCAGCACTCTGGGGGGGGATAGCAATCAGCCCCAGCATTTT. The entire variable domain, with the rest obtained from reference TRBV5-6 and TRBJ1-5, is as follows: DAGVTQSPTHLIKTRGQQVTLRCSPKSGHDTVSWYQQALGQGPQFIFQYYEEEERQRGNFPDRFSGHQFPNYSSELNVNALLLGDSALYLCASTLGGDSNQPQHFGDGTRLSIL.

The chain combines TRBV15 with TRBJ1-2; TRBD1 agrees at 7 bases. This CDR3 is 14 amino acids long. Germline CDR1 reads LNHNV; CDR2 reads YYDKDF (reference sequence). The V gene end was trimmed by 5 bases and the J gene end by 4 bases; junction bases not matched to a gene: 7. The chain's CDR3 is CATSARGTVYGYTF. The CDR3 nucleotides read TGTGCCACCAGCGCTAGGGGGACAGTCTATGGCTACACCTTC.

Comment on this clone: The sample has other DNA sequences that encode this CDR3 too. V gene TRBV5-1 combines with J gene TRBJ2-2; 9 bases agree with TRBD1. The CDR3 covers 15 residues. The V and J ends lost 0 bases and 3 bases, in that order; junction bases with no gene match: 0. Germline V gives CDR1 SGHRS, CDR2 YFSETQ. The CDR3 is CASSLGQGDTGELFF. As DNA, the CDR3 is TGCGCCAGCAGCTTGGGACAGGGGGACACCGGGGAGCTGTTTTTT.

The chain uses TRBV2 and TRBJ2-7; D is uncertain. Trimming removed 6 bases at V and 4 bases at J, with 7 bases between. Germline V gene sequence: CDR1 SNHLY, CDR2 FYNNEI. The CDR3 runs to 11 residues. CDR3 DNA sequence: TGTGCCAGCAGGCGAAGATACGAGCAGTACTTC. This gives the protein CASRRRYEQYF. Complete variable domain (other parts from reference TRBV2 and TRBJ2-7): EPEVTQTPSHQVTQMGQEVILRCVPISNHLYFYWYRQILGQKVEFLVSFYNNEISEKSEIFDDQFSVERPDGSNFTLKIRSTKLEDSAMYFCASRRRYEQYFGPGTRLTVT.

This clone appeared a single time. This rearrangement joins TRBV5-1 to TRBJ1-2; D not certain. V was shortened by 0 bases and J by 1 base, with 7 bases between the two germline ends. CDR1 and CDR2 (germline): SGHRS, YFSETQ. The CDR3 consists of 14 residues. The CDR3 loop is CASSLGRINYGYTF. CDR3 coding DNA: TGCGCCAGCAGCTTGGGGCGGATTAACTATGGCTACACCTTC.

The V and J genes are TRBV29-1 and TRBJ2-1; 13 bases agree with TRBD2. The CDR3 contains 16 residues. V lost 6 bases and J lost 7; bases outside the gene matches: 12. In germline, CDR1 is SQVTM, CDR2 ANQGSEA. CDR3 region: CSVTRPGLAGRNEQFF. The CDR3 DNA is TGCAGCGTCACGAGACCGGGACTAGCGGGGAGGAATGAGCAGTTCTTC.

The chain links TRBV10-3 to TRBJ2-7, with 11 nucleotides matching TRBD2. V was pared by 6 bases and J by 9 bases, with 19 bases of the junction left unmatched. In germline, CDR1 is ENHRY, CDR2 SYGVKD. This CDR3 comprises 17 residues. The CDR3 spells CAISPEGLAEAEIRQYF. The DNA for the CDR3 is TGTGCCATCAGCCCCGAGGGACTAGCGGAGGCCGAGATTCGGCAGTACTTC.

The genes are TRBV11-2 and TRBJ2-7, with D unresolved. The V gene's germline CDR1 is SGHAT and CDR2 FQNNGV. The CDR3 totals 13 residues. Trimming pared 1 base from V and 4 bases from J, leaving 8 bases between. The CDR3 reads CASSLGLEYEQYF. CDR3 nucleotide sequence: TGTGCCAGCAGCTTAGGCTTGGAGTACGAGCAGTACTTC.

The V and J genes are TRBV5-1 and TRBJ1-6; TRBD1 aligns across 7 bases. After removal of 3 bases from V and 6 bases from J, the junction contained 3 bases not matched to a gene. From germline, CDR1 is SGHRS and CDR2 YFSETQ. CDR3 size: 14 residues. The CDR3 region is CASSSGTVNSPLHF. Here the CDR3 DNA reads TGCGCCAGCAGCTCCGGGACAGTTAATTCACCCCTCCACTTT.

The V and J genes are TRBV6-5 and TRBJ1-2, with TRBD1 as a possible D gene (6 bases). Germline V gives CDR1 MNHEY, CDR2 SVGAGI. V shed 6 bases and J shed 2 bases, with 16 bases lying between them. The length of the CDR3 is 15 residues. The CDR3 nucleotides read TGTGCCAGCAGCTACGGACAGATCAACAACTATGGCTACACCTTC. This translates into CASSYGQINNYGYTF.

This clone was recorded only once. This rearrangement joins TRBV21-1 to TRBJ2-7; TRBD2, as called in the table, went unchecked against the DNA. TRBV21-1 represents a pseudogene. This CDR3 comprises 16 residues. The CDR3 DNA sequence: TGTGCCAGCAGCTTTCCTCTAGCGGGTAGGACCTACGAGCAGTACTTC. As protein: CASSFPLAGRTYEQYF.

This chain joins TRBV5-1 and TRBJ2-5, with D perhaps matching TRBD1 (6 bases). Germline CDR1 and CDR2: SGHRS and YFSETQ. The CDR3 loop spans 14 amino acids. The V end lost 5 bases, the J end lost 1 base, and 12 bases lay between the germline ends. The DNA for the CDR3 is TGCGCCAGCAGACGGACAGACACCCAAGAGACCCAGTACTTC. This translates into CASRRTDTQETQYF.

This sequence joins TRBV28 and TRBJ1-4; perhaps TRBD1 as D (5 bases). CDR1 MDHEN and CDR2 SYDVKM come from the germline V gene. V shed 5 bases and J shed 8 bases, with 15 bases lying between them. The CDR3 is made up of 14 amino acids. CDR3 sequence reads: CASSPRGEGEKLFF. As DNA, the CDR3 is TGTGCCAGCAGTCCCCGGGGGGAGGGAGAAAAACTGTTTTTT.

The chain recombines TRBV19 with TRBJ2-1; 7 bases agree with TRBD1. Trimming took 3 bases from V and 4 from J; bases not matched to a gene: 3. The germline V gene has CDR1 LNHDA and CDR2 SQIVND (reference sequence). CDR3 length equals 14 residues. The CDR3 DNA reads TGTGCCAGTAGTATGAGGGGGCCTTACAATGAGCAGTTCTTC. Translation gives CASSMRGPYNEQFF.

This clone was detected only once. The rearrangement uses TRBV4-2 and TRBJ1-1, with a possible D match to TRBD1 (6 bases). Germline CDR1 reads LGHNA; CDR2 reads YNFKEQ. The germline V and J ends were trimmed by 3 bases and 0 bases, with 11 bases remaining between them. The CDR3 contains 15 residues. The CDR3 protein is CASSHRTALNTEAFF. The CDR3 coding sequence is TGTGCCAGCAGCCACCGGACAGCCTTGAACACTGAAGCTTTCTTT.

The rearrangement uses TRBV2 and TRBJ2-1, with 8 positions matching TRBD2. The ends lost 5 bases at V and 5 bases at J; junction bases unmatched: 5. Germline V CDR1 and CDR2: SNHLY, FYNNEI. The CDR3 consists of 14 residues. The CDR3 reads CASSRSGGDNEQFF. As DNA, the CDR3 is TGTGCCAGCAGTCGAAGCGGGGGAGACAATGAGCAGTTCTTC.